This T cell receptor beta chain came from a study of OX40 agonist ivuxolimab in advanced cancers. Turning to the study itself: Hepatocellular carcinoma, melanoma, renal cell or head and neck cancer was diagnosed in the dose-escalation patients. General observations from the study: Some of the nonresponding patients also showed low levels of normalized T-cell clonal expansion. On average, CD8+ T cells had more expanded clones than CD4+.

The CDR3 contains 13 residues. The V and J ends lost 5 bases and 4 bases, in that order; junction bases with no gene match: 3. The germline CDR1 and CDR2 sequences are SGHVS and FQNEAQ. About this clone: Its matching antigen is unknown.

Produced via immunoSEQ multiplex PCR; TCRdb's table is partial and in-frame only. The sample holds roughly 63,000 clones, 85% to 90% seen once. The TCR sequence derives from an adult with an advanced solid tumor such as melanoma, head and neck, liver or kidney cancer. This sample comprised CD4+ or CD8+ T cells sorted from blood, obtained in a trial of the OX40 agonist ivuxolimab. The rearrangement links TRBV7-8 to TRBJ1-1; TRBD1 matches 8 bases. The CDR3 sequence: CASSVTGGTEAFF. CDR3 bases: TGTGCCAGCAGCGTTACAGGGGGCACTGAAGCTTTCTTT.